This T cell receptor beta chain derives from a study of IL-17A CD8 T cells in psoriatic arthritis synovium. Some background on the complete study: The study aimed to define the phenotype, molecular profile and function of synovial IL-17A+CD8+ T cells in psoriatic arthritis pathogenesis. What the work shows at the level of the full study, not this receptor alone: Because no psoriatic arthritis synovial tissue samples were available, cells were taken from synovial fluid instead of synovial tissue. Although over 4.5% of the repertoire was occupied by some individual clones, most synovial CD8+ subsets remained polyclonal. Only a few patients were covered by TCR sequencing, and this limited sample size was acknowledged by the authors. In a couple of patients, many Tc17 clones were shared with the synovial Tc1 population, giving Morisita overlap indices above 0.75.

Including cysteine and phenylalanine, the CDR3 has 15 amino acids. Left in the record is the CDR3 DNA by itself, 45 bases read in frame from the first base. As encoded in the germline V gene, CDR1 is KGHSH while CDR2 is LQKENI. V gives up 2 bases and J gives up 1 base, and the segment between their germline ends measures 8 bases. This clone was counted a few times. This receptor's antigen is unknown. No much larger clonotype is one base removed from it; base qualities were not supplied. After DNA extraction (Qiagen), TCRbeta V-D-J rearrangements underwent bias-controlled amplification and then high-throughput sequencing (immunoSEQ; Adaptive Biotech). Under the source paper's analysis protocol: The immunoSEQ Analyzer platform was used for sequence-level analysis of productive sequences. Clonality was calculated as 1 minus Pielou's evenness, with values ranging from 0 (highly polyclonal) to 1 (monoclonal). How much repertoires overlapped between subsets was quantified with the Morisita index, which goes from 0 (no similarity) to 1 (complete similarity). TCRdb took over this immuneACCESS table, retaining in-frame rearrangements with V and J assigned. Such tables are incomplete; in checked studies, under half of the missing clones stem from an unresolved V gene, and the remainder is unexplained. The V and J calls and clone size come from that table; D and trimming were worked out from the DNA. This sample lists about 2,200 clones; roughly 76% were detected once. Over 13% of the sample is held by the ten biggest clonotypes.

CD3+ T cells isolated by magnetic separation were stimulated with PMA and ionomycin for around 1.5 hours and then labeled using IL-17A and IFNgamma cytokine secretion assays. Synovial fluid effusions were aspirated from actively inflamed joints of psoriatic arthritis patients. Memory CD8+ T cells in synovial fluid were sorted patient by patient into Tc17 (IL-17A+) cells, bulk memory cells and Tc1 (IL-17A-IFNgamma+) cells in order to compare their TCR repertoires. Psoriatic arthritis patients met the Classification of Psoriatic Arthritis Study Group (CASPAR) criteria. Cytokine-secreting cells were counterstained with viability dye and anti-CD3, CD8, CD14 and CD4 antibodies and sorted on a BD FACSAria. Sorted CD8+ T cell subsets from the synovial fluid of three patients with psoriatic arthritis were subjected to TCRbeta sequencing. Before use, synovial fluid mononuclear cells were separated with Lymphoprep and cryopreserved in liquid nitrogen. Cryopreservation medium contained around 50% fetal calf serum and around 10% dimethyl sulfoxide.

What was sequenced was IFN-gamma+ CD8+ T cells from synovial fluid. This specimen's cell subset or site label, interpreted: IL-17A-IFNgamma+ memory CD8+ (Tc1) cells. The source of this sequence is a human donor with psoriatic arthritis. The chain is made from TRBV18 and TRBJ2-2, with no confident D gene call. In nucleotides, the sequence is TGTGCCAGCTCACCAGAATTTCAGAACACCGGGGAGCTGTTTTTT. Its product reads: CASSPEFQNTGELFF. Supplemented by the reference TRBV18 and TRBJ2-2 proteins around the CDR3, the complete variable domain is NAGVMQNPRHLVRRRGQEARLRCSPMKGHSHVYWYRQLPEEGLKFMVYLQKENIIDESGMPKERFSAEFPKEGPSILRIQQVVRGDSAAYFCASSPEFQNTGELFFGEGSRLTVL.